What follows are 23 T cell receptor beta chains derived from one specimen sequenced in a study of blood T cell repertoires in COVID-19. Assay used: immunoSEQ multiplex PCR; TCRdb lists only in-frame clones, some missing. The table has more than 350,000 clones, 80% to 90% seen once. Input material: PBMCs or T cells enriched from blood (not recorded which). The receptors originated from a woman between 45 and 60 years old who had recovered from COVID-19.

This sequence joins TRBV29-1 and TRBJ1-1; 7 bases match TRBD1. The CDR3 loop spans 13 amino acids. Germline values: CDR1 SQVTM, CDR2 ANQGSEA. With V trimmed by 7 bases and J by 1 base, 6 bases remained unmatched. In nucleotides, the CDR3 is TGCAGCGGAGGGGCAGGGGGGAACACTGAAGCTTTCTTT. This encodes CSGGAGGNTEAFF.

This clone was seen more than once but under ten times. J is TRBJ1-2 and V is TRBV19, with 8 positions matching TRBD1. Trimming took 8 bases from V and 4 from J; bases not matched to a gene: 18. The germline V gene has CDR1 LNHDA and CDR2 SQIVND (reference sequence). CDR3 length: 17 amino acids. CDR3 in amino acids: CASLDRGLTGVVYGYTF. The DNA for the CDR3 is TGTGCCAGTCTAGATCGGGGACTGACAGGGGTCGTCTATGGCTACACCTTC. Full variable domain (missing parts from reference TRBV19 and TRBJ1-2): DGGITQSPKYLFRKEGQNVTLSCEQNLNHDAMYWYRQDPGQGLRLIYYSQIVNDFQKGDIAEGYSVSREKKESFPLTVTSAQKNPTAFYLCASLDRGLTGVVYGYTFGSGTRLTVV.

The gene calls are TRBV19 and TRBJ2-1; D gene ambiguous. The V end lost 5 bases, the J end lost 7 bases, and 21 bases lay between the germline ends. This CDR3 has 16 residues. CDR1 is LNHDA and CDR2 is SQIVND in the germline V gene (reference sequence). The CDR3 sequence is CASSPQILLAFNEQFF. The CDR3 nucleotides read TGTGCCAGTAGTCCCCAAATCCTGTTGGCCTTTAATGAGCAGTTCTTC.

The V gene is TRBV28, the J gene TRBJ1-3; D unresolved. Deletions cut 1 base from V and 8 bases from J, with 12 bases between. Germline assignment: CDR1 MDHEN and CDR2 SYDVKM. CDR3 length: 14 amino acids. This CDR3 reads CASSLFGQADTIYF. The CDR3 DNA reads TGTGCCAGCAGTTTATTTGGGCAAGCGGACACCATATATTTT.

J is TRBJ1-5 and V is TRBV9; 10 bases are a match to TRBD1. V dropped 4 bases and J dropped 8; count of bases not matched to a gene: 6. The CDR3 runs 14 residues. Per germline, CDR1 SGDLS and CDR2 YYNGEE. CDR3 coding DNA: TGTGCCAGCAGCTCGGGGACAGGGGATAAGCCCCAGCATTTT. Its protein product is CASSSGTGDKPQHF.

This chain links TRBV6-5 with TRBJ1-1; weak D call: TRBD1 (6 bases). This CDR3 is 15 amino acids long. V lost 5 bases and J 1 base, leaving 14 bases between the germline ends. The germline V gene has CDR1 MNHEY and CDR2 SVGAGI. This CDR3 is CASSRTGSGNTEAFF. In DNA form, the CDR3 reads TGTGCCAGCAGTAGAACAGGGTCGGGGAACACTGAAGCTTTCTTT.

This clone was found once. The genes are TRBV7-9 and TRBJ2-5, with TRBD2 as a possible D gene (5 bases). Deletions cut 1 base from V and 1 base from J, with 13 bases between. Germline values: CDR1 SEHNR, CDR2 FQNEAQ (reference sequence). The CDR3 runs 16 residues. CDR3 bases: TGTGCCAGCAGCTTAGTAGGGTCGGGGAGCCAAGAGACCCAGTACTTC. Its translation: CASSLVGSGSQETQYF.

The chain uses TRBV7-6 and TRBJ2-7; D is perhaps TRBD2 (6 bases). The CDR3 runs 13 residues. Trimming removed 3 bases from V and 2 bases from J, with 8 bases in between. The germline gives CDR1 SGHVS, CDR2 FNYEAQ. The CDR3 is CASSLGTAYEQYF. The DNA for the CDR3 is TGTGCCAGCAGCTTGGGGACTGCCTACGAGCAGTACTTC.

The chain uses TRBV11-1 and TRBJ2-3, with a tentative D call TRBD2 (7 bases). The germline CDR1 and CDR2 sequences are SGHAT and FQDESV (reference sequence). This CDR3 has 15 residues. Trimming left V 1 base short and J 5 bases short, with 13 bases between. The CDR3 DNA reads as TGTGCCAGCAGCTTAGGGGGGGGCCGTGGAGATACGCAGTATTTT. This sequence encodes CASSLGGGRGDTQYF.

The DNA for the CDR3 is TGTGCCAGCAGTTCGCGGGGGGGCGACATTCAGTACTTC. Translating it yields CASSSRGGDIQYF. The chain links TRBV6-2 or TRBV6-3 to TRBJ2-4; 9 bases match TRBD2. Germline CDR1 reads MNHEY; CDR2 reads SVGEGT. The CDR3 is 13 residues long. The V gene end was trimmed by 4 bases and the J gene end by 8 bases; junction bases not matched to a gene: 3.

This chain links TRBV18 with TRBJ1-1; TRBD1 might be the D (5 bases). The V and J ends lost 4 bases and 3 bases respectively, with 9 bases between them. The CDR3 has 13 residues. Germline V gene data show CDR1 as KGHSH and CDR2 as LQKENI. CDR3 bases: TGTGCCAGCTCACGGGAGGGGTACACTGAAGCTTTCTTT. Amino acids: CASSREGYTEAFF.

V is TRBV4-1 and J is TRBJ1-5; 9 bases line up with TRBD1. Germline values: CDR1 MGHRA, CDR2 YSYEKL. The CDR3 contains 15 residues. The junction had 4 bases not matched to a gene; V was cut back by 0 bases and J by 7 bases. CDR3 nucleotides: TGCGCCAGCAGCCAAGATCGGGGACAGGGCCAGCCCCAGCATTTT. This gives the protein CASSQDRGQGQPQHF.

This chain links TRBV18 with TRBJ1-1; D is ambiguous. The CDR3 consists of 14 residues. Trimming removed 3 bases from V and 2 bases from J, with 10 bases in between. Germline loops: CDR1 KGHSH, CDR2 LQKENI. The CDR3 DNA reads as TGTGCCAGCTCACCCAACACAGCAAACACTGAAGCTTTCTTT. Its translation is CASSPNTANTEAFF.

The genes are TRBV27 and TRBJ1-2, with 8 bases matching TRBD1. This CDR3 region has 12 residues. The trim removed 5 bases at V and 4 bases at J, leaving 0 bases unmatched. Germline lookup yields CDR1 MNHEY and CDR2 SMNVEV (reference sequence). CDR3 in DNA: TGTGCCAGCAGTGACAGGGGCTATGGCTACACCTTC. Translated, it gives CASSDRGYGYTF.

The rearrangement uses TRBV4-3 and TRBJ2-7; D unclear. This CDR3 has 15 amino acids. V lost 0 bases and J 3 bases, leaving 12 bases between the germline ends. Germline lookup yields CDR1 LGHNA and CDR2 YSLEER. CDR3 DNA sequence: TGCGCCAGCAGCCAAGACTCACACCCGATCTACGAGCAGTACTTC. As protein: CASSQDSHPIYEQYF.

The genes are TRBV28 and TRBJ1-4; 10 bases fit TRBD1. Germline CDR1 MDHEN, CDR2 SYDVKM. The junction had 9 bases not matched to a gene; V was cut back by 5 bases and J by 3 bases. The CDR3 covers 17 residues. CDR3 nucleotide sequence: TGTGCCAGCAGTGCCCTGGGACAGGGGAAGGCTAATGAAAAACTGTTTTTT. The encoded protein is CASSALGQGKANEKLFF.

CDR3 DNA sequence: TGTGCCAGCAGCTTAGGACGATGGCCCGGGTTCAGAGGCACAGATACGCAGTATTTT. Protein: CASSLGRWPGFRGTDTQYF. The chain uses TRBV11-3 and TRBJ2-3; D not certain. Germline-derived CDR1 and CDR2 are SGHNT and YENEEA. The V gene lost 1 base and the J gene lost 1 base, with 21 bases spanning the gap. The CDR3 runs to 19 residues.

J is TRBJ1-3 and V is TRBV9; D not certain. CDR1 and CDR2 from the germline V gene are SGDLS and YYNGEE. The CDR3 totals 13 residues. With 4 bases removed from V and 4 bases from J, the gap between germline ends came to 9 bases. The CDR3 sequence: CASSMAPGNTIYF. The CDR3 DNA reads as TGTGCCAGCAGCATGGCCCCAGGAAACACCATATATTTT.

The J gene is TRBJ2-3, the V gene TRBV4-1; TRBD1 matches 9 bases. The CDR3 extends over 15 amino acids. J lost 2 bases, V lost 1 base, and 1 base had no gene match. The germline V gene has CDR1 MGHRA and CDR2 YSYEKL. CDR3 nucleotide sequence: TGCGCCAGCAGCCAAGGACAGGGGGACACAGATACGCAGTATTTT. This encodes CASSQGQGDTDTQYF.

The J gene is TRBJ1-2, the V gene TRBV28; D remains unclear. The CDR3 totals 12 residues. With 5 bases removed from V and 4 bases from J, the gap between germline ends came to 8 bases. CDR1 and CDR2 (germline): MDHEN, SYDVKM. CDR3 region: CASSPSVYGYTF. CDR3 sequence (DNA): TGTGCCAGCAGTCCCAGCGTCTATGGCTACACCTTC.

The chain combines TRBV14 with TRBJ1-1; D remains unclear. The germline V gene encodes CDR1 SGHDN and CDR2 FVKESK. V was trimmed by 1 base and J by 8 bases, leaving 5 bases between them. The CDR3 is 11 amino acids. The CDR3: CASSQGAEAFF. As DNA, the CDR3 is TGTGCCAGCAGCCAAGGCGCCGAAGCTTTCTTT.

The chain uses TRBV20-1 and TRBJ1-1; D uncertain. The CDR3 is 11 amino acids. Trimming took 6 bases from V and 0 from J, leaving 5 bases between them. Germline CDR1 is DFQATT and CDR2 is SNEGSKA (reference sequence). The CDR3: CSALMNTEAFF. As DNA, the CDR3 is TGCAGTGCATTAATGAACACTGAAGCTTTCTTT.

The gene calls are TRBV27 and TRBJ1-2, with 12 nucleotides matching TRBD1. The junction had 3 bases not matched to a gene; V was cut back by 2 bases and J by 8 bases. Per the germline V gene, CDR1 is MNHEY and CDR2 is SMNVEV (reference sequence). The CDR3 is 14 amino acids. The CDR3 sequence: CASSLGGTGGGYTF. Written as DNA, the CDR3 is TGTGCCAGCAGTTTAGGCGGGACAGGGGGCGGCTACACCTTC.